The rows below give T cell receptor beta chains drawn from one sample of a study of blood T cell repertoires in COVID-19. The table came from immunoSEQ multiplex PCR; TCRdb's copy has only in-frame clones and leaves some out. Of some 230,000 clones in the sample, about four fifths were seen once. Material for sequencing was peripheral blood. The receptors were sampled from a woman younger than 45 who had recovered from COVID-19. CDR3s include the opening cysteine and the closing phenylalanine or tryptophan. Each record gives: J gene, V gene, D gene, clone size, CDR3 protein. A D gene is named only where the DNA matches it firmly. Clone size is given for some rows only: seen once, a few or many times, or a class if the clone is expanded.

TRBJ1-1,TRBV5-6,TRBD1,.,CASSLAWSGGIGNTEAFF
TRBJ1-5,TRBV19,.,.,CASSLLNQPQHF
TRBJ2-1,TRBV6-5,TRBD2,.,CASNGRAAGVLEQFF
TRBJ1-4,TRBV27,TRBD1,.,CASSFGFVTGGEKLFF
TRBJ1-4,TRBV28,.,few,CASSTLGDKLFF
TRBJ1-6,TRBV19,TRBD1,.,CASSWKQGGRSPLHF
TRBJ1-4,TRBV9,TRBD1,.,CASSVGGTGGRSSEKLFF
TRBJ2-5,TRBV11-2,.,.,CASSLGPQETQYF
TRBJ2-1,TRBV5-5,.,.,CASSYRDSSYNEQFF
TRBJ2-3,TRBV24-1,TRBD1,.,CATRDRGLADTQYF
TRBJ2-1,TRBV18,TRBD2,.,CASSLIGLAAEQFF
TRBJ2-1,TRBV5-1,TRBD2,.,CASSLEAGGPYEQFF
TRBJ2-1,TRBV3-1/TRBV3-2,.,.,CASSQGGVFYNEQFF
TRBJ1-4,TRBV28,.,.,CASSRTTNEKLFF
TRBJ1-2,TRBV6-2/TRBV6-3,.,few,CASSFFDRSYGYTF
TRBJ1-1,TRBV7-3,.,.,CASSLTREQEAFF
TRBJ2-7,TRBV5-4,TRBD2,.,CASSPGTSGLYEQYF
TRBJ2-3,TRBV6-5,.,.,CASNQQGAADTQYF
TRBJ1-6,TRBV20-1,.,.,CSASGRGDNSPLHF
TRBJ1-5,TRBV7-9,.,.,CASSLAYSAEEDQPQHF
TRBJ2-1,TRBV7-3,TRBD1,.,CASSPGTAEQFF
TRBJ2-2,TRBV6-1,TRBD1,.,CASSARGQGANTGELFF
TRBJ2-1,TRBV30,.,.,CAWSVGERGFYNEQFF
TRBJ2-2,TRBV5-1,TRBD2,.,CASSLEAGTGELFF
TRBJ1-3,TRBV6-5,.,.,CASSYSYRTGNTIYF
TRBJ1-1,TRBV4-2,.,few,CASSQEELGRTEAFF
TRBJ1-2,TRBV3-1/TRBV3-2,.,.,CASSQDRADSLYGYTF
TRBJ2-7,TRBV29-1,.,.,CSVEETQGQYF
TRBJ2-7,TRBV2,.,few,CASSAAVYEQYF
TRBJ2-2,TRBV28,.,.,CASSFWATTAELFF
TRBJ1-4,TRBV6-5,TRBD1,.,CASRPGGSTNEKLFF
TRBJ2-1,TRBV24-1,.,.,CATSDKFQGNEQFF
TRBJ2-7,TRBV29-1,TRBD1,.,CSGISGTEIYEQYF
TRBJ2-7,TRBV2,.,.,CASNPGETYEQYF
TRBJ1-1,TRBV6-5,.,once,CASSLRPVGGTEAFF
TRBJ1-1,TRBV2,TRBD1,.,CASVSGTGNTEAFF
TRBJ2-7,TRBV5-6,TRBD2,.,CASSSAGGASYEQYF
TRBJ1-5,TRBV10-3,.,.,CAISDRGNQPQHF
TRBJ2-3,TRBV9,TRBD1,.,CASSVGAGGGTDTQYF
TRBJ1-2,TRBV4-1,.,.,CASSSRTDSRYGYTF
TRBJ2-1,TRBV27,TRBD2,.,CASSFSLAGARREQFF
TRBJ2-3,TRBV10-3,.,.,CAISESRLVIDTQYF
TRBJ2-5,TRBV30,TRBD2,.,CAFVAGLETQYF
TRBJ2-3,TRBV5-1,.,.,CASSWGDFTDTQYF
TRBJ2-7,TRBV3-1/TRBV3-2,TRBD1,.,CASSQGQGYEQYF
TRBJ2-1,TRBV27,TRBD1,once,CASSHRGSYNEQFF
TRBJ2-7,TRBV28,.,once,CASSLDSSYEQYF
TRBJ2-1,TRBV2,.,.,CASSTGIEQFF
TRBJ2-5,TRBV2,.,.,CASSLQGQETQYF
TRBJ2-3,TRBV7-2,.,.,CASSLFRGADTQYF
TRBJ1-2,TRBV3-1/TRBV3-2,.,.,CASSQRQGNYGYTF